The entry below gives a single TCR beta chain sequence along with its context. Its antigen specificity is not known. Within one base of it there is no much larger clone, and no base qualities were kept. Genomic DNA was isolated from the sorted cells so that the TCRbeta CDR3 region could be sequenced. The immunoSEQ Assay was used to sequence the TCRbeta CDR3 regions. This immuneACCESS table, as held by TCRdb, lists in-frame sequences with V and J called but not all clones. Of the missing ones, under half trace to an unresolved V gene in checked studies; the others have no known cause. In this sample the table shows approximately 60,000 clones, roughly 80% of which occur a single time. The ten largest clones capture 5% of the sample. This sample was included in a study of OX40 agonist ivuxolimab in advanced cancers. Notes on the research overall: Ivuxolimab was a fully human IgG2 agonistic monoclonal antibody targeting the costimulatory receptor OX40 (CD134). Intravenous ivuxolimab was administered to patients every 2 weeks at six dose levels: 0.01, 0.1, 0.3, 1.5, 3 and 10 mg/kg. Among the roughly 52 dose-escalation patients, 19 had hepatocellular carcinoma, around 15 melanoma, 9 renal cell carcinoma and 9 head and neck cancer. The dose-escalation cohort was about 83% male with a mean age of roughly 60 years, ranging from about 23 to 85. Prior anti-PD-1, anti-PD-L1 or anti-CTLA-4 therapy was permitted, and checkpoint inhibitors had been received by under 50% of dose-escalation patients. Partial responses occurred in three dose-escalation patients, of whom one had hepatocellular carcinoma and two had cutaneous melanoma. The purpose of peripheral TCRbeta sequencing was to test whether ivuxolimab changed TCR sequence diversity and led to clonal T-cell expansion. The paper describes the monotherapy dose-escalation part (N of about 55 patients) of the phase I trial of ivuxolimab. What the work shows at the level of the full study, not this receptor alone: In partial responders in the 0.1-3.0 mg/kg groups, normalized peripheral clonal expansion was found to be among the lowest, especially among CD8+ T cells. On average, CD8+ T cells showed more expanded clones than CD4+ T cells after ivuxolimab. Low levels of normalized T-cell clonal expansion were also seen in some nonresponding patients. At doses of 0.1 to 3.0 mg/kg, clonal expansion of both CD4+ and CD8+ blood T cells was observed from baseline to week 6. The antigen specificity of the clonally expanded peripheral T cells was not determined.

The CDR3, cysteine through phenylalanine, is 14 amino acids long. CDR3 DNA only is kept here, 42 bases in frame from base 1. Relative to germline, V is 3 bases shorter and J is 4 bases shorter, with 13 bases between their ends. Looking up the germline V gene yields CDR1 MNHEY and CDR2 SVGAGI. The trial excluded patients who had a history of autoimmune disease or were on systemic immunosuppression. Peripheral blood for TCR sequencing was collected from all dose cohorts at baseline, on cycle 4 day 1, and on cycle 7 day 1. Samples were obtained from an open-label, multicenter, first-in-human phase I dose-escalation trial of ivuxolimab. Adults with locally advanced or metastatic melanoma, renal cell carcinoma, hepatocellular carcinoma or head and neck squamous cell carcinoma were enrolled in the trial. CD4+ and CD8+ T cells were sorted separately from peripheral blood before TCR sequencing.

The chain employs TRBV6-5 and TRBJ2-7; possibly the D gene is TRBD1, per 7 matching bases. The receptor was derived from an adult with an advanced solid tumor such as melanoma, head and neck, liver or kidney cancer. Here the sequenced sample was CD4+ or CD8+ T cells sorted from blood, taken in a trial of the OX40 agonist ivuxolimab. The CDR3 protein: CASSYQGGAYEQYF. The base sequence is TGTGCCAGCAGTTATCAGGGGGGAGCATACGAGCAGTACTTC.